The present TCR beta chain was sequenced within a study of T-cell reconstitution after alpha-beta-depleted transplantation in children. Library preparation (for TCRbeta) was performed with unique molecular identifiers. TCRdb analysed the PCR reads with MiXCR anew, one entry per CDR3 protein. The sample has about 1,000,000 distinct CDR3 sequences; around 30% are singletons. The CDR3 spans 14 residues. Per the germline V gene, CDR1 is SGHRS and CDR2 is YFSETQ. Trimming took off 1 base at V and 7 bases at J, with 14 bases between the two ends. The material was PBMCs, mostly from graft donor cells, obtained 360 days after TCRalphabeta/CD19-depleted stem cell transplant. This clonotype was obtained from a boy in the first two years of life who had a stem cell transplant for SCID, so the T cells may come from the graft donor. The rearrangement uses TRBV5-1 and TRBJ1-1, with D possibly being TRBD1 (6 bases). The chain's CDR3 is CASSLRGGALEAFF. The CDR3 DNA sequence: TGCGCCAGCAGCTTGAGGGGGGGGGCGCTTGAAGCTTTCTTT.